The 14 T cell receptor beta chains in this list originate from one sample, sequenced in a study of shared clonotypes between healthy human individuals (dated by TCRdb to 2018 to 2020). Library construction relied on the immunoSEQ multiplex PCR assay. Not all clones reach the TCRdb copy of this immuneACCESS table, which keeps in-frame sequences only. Checked studies attribute under half of the gap to unresolved V genes and leave the rest unexplained. The sample table shows about 2.4 million clones, and 93% are seen once. About 0.34% of the sample lies in the top ten. Sequencing input: naive CD4+ T cells from PBMCs. The sample's cell subset or site label, decoded: CD45RA+ positively selected. The receptors derive from a man younger than 35 in good health. Some clones in this sample may be carry-over from other donors' samples.

The J gene is TRBJ2-7, the V gene TRBV30; a weak D match, TRBD1 (6 bases). Trimming removed 2 bases at V and 0 bases at J, with 14 bases between. Germline V gives CDR1 GTSNPN, CDR2 SVGIG (reference sequence). The CDR3 consists of 15 residues. CDR3 amino acids: CAWSRFGGLSYEQYF. The CDR3 nucleotides are TGTGCCTGGAGTCGATTTGGGGGCCTCTCCTACGAGCAGTACTTC.

The chain couples TRBV5-1 to TRBJ1-1; 9 bases fit TRBD1. The CDR3 spans 15 residues. The ends lost 4 bases at V and 7 bases at J; junction bases unmatched: 11. Germline V gene data show CDR1 as SGHRS and CDR2 as YFSETQ. The CDR3 protein is CASSPAPRQGGEAFF. DNA of the CDR3: TGCGCCAGCAGCCCTGCCCCCCGACAGGGGGGTGAAGCTTTCTTT. Together with reference TRBV5-1 and TRBJ1-1, the CDR3 gives the full variable domain: KAGVTQTPRYLIKTRGQQVTLSCSPISGHRSVSWYQQTPGQGLQFLFEYFSETQRNKGNFPGRFSGRQFSNSRSEMNVSTLELGDSALYLCASSPAPRQGGEAFFGQGTRLTVV.

V usage is TRBV30 and J usage is TRBJ2-5; tentatively, D is TRBD1 (5 bases). The CDR3 extends over 12 amino acids. Germline CDR1 GTSNPN, CDR2 SVGIG (reference sequence). V was pared by 4 bases and J by 4 bases, with 10 bases between. DNA for the CDR3: TGTGCCTGGACAGGGAATGGAGAGACCCAGTACTTC. Protein: CAWTGNGETQYF.

V and J are TRBV19 and TRBJ1-1; D not certain. Germline CDR1 LNHDA, CDR2 SQIVND (reference sequence). The ends were cut back, 6 bases at V and 5 bases at J, with 13 bases in the middle. This CDR3 has 13 amino acids. The CDR3 sequence: CASSHSAGTEAFF. The CDR3 bases are TGTGCCAGTAGCCACTCGGCGGGGACTGAAGCTTTCTTT.

The J gene is TRBJ2-7, the V gene TRBV19; maybe TRBD2 (5 bases). This CDR3 has 14 residues. With 6 bases removed from V and 0 bases from J, the gap between germline ends came to 12 bases. Germline loops: CDR1 LNHDA, CDR2 SQIVND (reference sequence). CDR3 in amino acids: CASRSSRVSYEQYF. For the CDR3, the DNA is TGTGCCAGTAGGTCATCGCGGGTCTCCTACGAGCAGTACTTC.

Turning to this clone: Different DNA sequences within this sample yield the same CDR3. As DNA, the CDR3 is TGTGCCAGCAGCTTGGGCCAGGGCCTATACAATGAGCAGTTCTTC. As protein: CASSLGQGLYNEQFF. The gene calls are TRBV5-4 and TRBJ2-1, with D possibly matching TRBD1 (5 bases). In germline, CDR1 is SGHNT, CDR2 YYREEE (reference sequence). The V end was cut by 0 bases, the J end by 4 bases, with 11 bases between. There are 15 residues in the CDR3.

This clone showed up just once. The V gene is TRBV19, the J gene TRBJ1-1; D ambiguous. V was shortened by 3 bases and J by 0 bases, with 11 bases between the two germline ends. Germline CDR1 reads LNHDA; CDR2 reads SQIVND (reference sequence). The CDR3 is made up of 15 amino acids. This chain's CDR3 is CASSIGLDMNTEAFF. CDR3 bases: TGTGCCAGTAGTATCGGGTTAGACATGAACACTGAAGCTTTCTTT.

This chain links TRBV29-1 with TRBJ1-1, with D maybe TRBD1 (6 bases). The germline CDR1 and CDR2 sequences are SQVTM and ANQGSEA. The germline V and J ends were trimmed by 0 bases and 1 base, with 12 bases remaining between them. This CDR3 spans 15 amino acids. The CDR3 protein is CSVEDPGQENTEAFF. In DNA form, the CDR3 reads TGCAGCGTTGAAGACCCGGGACAAGAGAACACTGAAGCTTTCTTT.

The chain couples TRBV27 to TRBJ2-7, with D perhaps TRBD1 or TRBD2 (5 bases each). Trimming pared 8 bases from V and 2 bases from J, leaving 13 bases between. The CDR3 extends over 13 amino acids. Germline V gene sequence: CDR1 MNHEY, CDR2 SMNVEV (reference sequence). The CDR3 sequence is CASYGTGTYEQYF. Here the CDR3 DNA reads TGTGCCAGCTACGGGACCGGGACCTACGAGCAGTACTTC.

The V call is TRBV11-2, the J call TRBJ2-1, with 7 nucleotides matching TRBD1. Germline CDR1 reads SGHAT; CDR2 reads FQNNGV. V dropped 4 bases and J dropped 9; count of bases not matched to a gene: 6. This CDR3 comprises 13 residues. The CDR3 is CASSSPGTAEQFF. The CDR3 coding sequence is TGTGCCAGCAGCTCACCCGGGACAGCTGAGCAGTTCTTC.

For this clone: In the same sample, other DNA sequences code for this CDR3. The V and J genes are TRBV5-1 and TRBJ1-3; D may be TRBD1 (6 bases). Trimming shortened V by 4 bases and J by 0 bases, and 11 bases separated the two germline ends. Germline CDR1 SGHRS, CDR2 YFSETQ. This CDR3 is built from 15 residues. CDR3 in DNA: TGCGCCAGCAGCCCAGGACAGATCTCTGGAAACACCATATATTTT. Encoded protein: CASSPGQISGNTIYF.

The CDR3 sequence is CASRWGYDTDTQYF. The CDR3 nucleotides are TGTGCCAGCAGGTGGGGGTATGACACAGATACGCAGTATTTT. The gene calls are TRBV27 and TRBJ2-3; the D call may be TRBD1 or TRBD2 (5 bases each). The V gene lost 6 bases and the J gene lost 2 bases, with 12 bases spanning the gap. The V gene's germline CDR1 is MNHEY and CDR2 SMNVEV (reference sequence). The CDR3 consists of 14 residues.

As regards this clone: The sample contains more than one DNA sequence encoding this CDR3. The chain has TRBV18 and TRBJ2-7; D remains unclear. The CDR3 is made up of 13 amino acids. The ends were cut back, 3 bases at V and 4 bases at J, with 10 bases in the middle. Looked up from germline, CDR1 is KGHSH and CDR2 is LQKENI. CDR3 loop: CASSPPQQYEQYF. Written as DNA, the CDR3 is TGTGCCAGCTCACCTCCACAGCAATACGAGCAGTACTTC.

With respect to this clone: The same CDR3 is also encoded by other DNA sequences in this sample. This chain links TRBV7-9 with TRBJ2-3; 8 bases align to TRBD2. Germline V gives CDR1 SEHNR, CDR2 FQNEAQ (reference sequence). CDR3 length: 15 residues. V trimming: 2 bases; J trimming: 3 bases; junction bases outside the gene matches: 4. The DNA of the CDR3 is TGTGCCAGCAGCTTATCGGGCGGGAGGACAGATACGCAGTATTTT. It encodes CASSLSGGRTDTQYF.